The 4 T cell receptor beta chains given below trace back to one sample, sequenced in a study of CD4 T cells in relation to SARS-CoV-2 and coronaviruses. The protocol was immunoSEQ multiplex PCR, while the TCRdb copy is restricted to in-frame clones and leaves out a portion. This table holds tens of thousands of clones, less than 80% found once. The unexposed donors gave CD4+ T cells in about 2011-2018, prior to COVID-19. After less than 11 days of culture, CD4+ T cells were isolated. Antigens of these TCRs are unknown. The sequencing sample was made of CD4+ T cells from PBMCs, cultured in vitro. Receptors were obtained from a human donor in good health.

This CDR3 reads CASSSDTGAEQFF. The CDR3, as DNA: TGTGCCAGCAGCTCCGACACGGGGGCCGAGCAGTTCTTC. J is TRBJ2-1 and V is TRBV11-2; D is tentatively TRBD1 or TRBD2 (6 bases each). V was shortened by 4 bases and J by 10 bases, with 14 bases between the two germline ends. The length of the CDR3 is 13 residues. Germline assignment: CDR1 SGHAT and CDR2 FQNNGV.

J is TRBJ1-1 and V is TRBV12-5; no clear D. V dropped 4 bases and J dropped 6 bases, with 15 bases sitting between them. CDR1 is LGHNT, CDR2 FRNRAP, per germline. The CDR3 consists of 14 residues. CDR3 DNA: TGTGCTAGTGGTTACCCGCTCAGAAATCCTGAAGCTTTCTTT. It encodes CASGYPLRNPEAFF.

The chain carries TRBV4-1 and TRBJ2-1; 11 bases match TRBD2. J lost 9 bases, V lost 0 bases, and 16 bases had no gene match. This CDR3 region has 19 residues. Germline CDR1 is MGHRA and CDR2 is YSYEKL. The CDR3 protein is CASSQDLIVGLAGAGEQFF. DNA for the CDR3: TGCGCCAGCAGCCAAGATTTGATTGTCGGACTAGCGGGTGCTGGTGAGCAGTTCTTC.

CDR3 in DNA: TGTGCCATCAGTGAGTCACAGGGTTTCGGAAACACCATATATTTT. Translation gives CAISESQGFGNTIYF. V gene TRBV10-3 combines with J gene TRBJ1-3, with a tentative D call TRBD1 (6 bases). Germline V CDR1 and CDR2: ENHRY, SYGVKD. CDR3 length equals 15 residues. Trimming pared 0 bases from V and 4 bases from J, leaving 10 bases between.